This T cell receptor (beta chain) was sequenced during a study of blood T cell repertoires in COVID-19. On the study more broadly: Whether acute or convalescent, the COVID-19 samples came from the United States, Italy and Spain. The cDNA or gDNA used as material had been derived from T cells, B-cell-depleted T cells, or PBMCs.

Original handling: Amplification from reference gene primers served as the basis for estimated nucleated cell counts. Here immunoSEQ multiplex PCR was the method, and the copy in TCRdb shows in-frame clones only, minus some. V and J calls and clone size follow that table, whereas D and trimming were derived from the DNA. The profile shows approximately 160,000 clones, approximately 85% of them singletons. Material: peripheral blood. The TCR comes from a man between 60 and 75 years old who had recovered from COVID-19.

The CDR3 DNA is TGTGCCAGCAGTCCGAATCTAGCGGGGGGGAACGATGAGCAGTTCTTC. Amino acid sequence: CASSPNLAGGNDEQFF. The V call is TRBV2, the J call TRBJ2-1, with 12 bases fitting TRBD2. J lost 8 bases, V lost 5 bases, and 10 bases had no gene match. Germline lookup yields CDR1 SNHLY and CDR2 FYNNEI. The CDR3 length is 16 residues. Together with reference TRBV2 and TRBJ2-1, the CDR3 gives the full variable domain: EPEVTQTPSHQVTQMGQEVILRCVPISNHLYFYWYRQILGQKVEFLVSFYNNEISEKSEIFDDQFSVERPDGSNFTLKIRSTKLEDSAMYFCASSPNLAGGNDEQFFGPGTRLTVL.